This T cell receptor (beta chain) was sequenced for a study of T cell responses to AZD1222 COVID-19 vaccine. The CDR3 has 12 residues. The germline gives CDR1 ENHRY, CDR2 SYGVKD. The ends were cut back, 8 bases at V and 1 base at J, with 8 bases in the middle. Repertoires were generated with immunoSEQ multiplex PCR, while TCRdb's copy carries only in-frame clones and drops some. The data contain about 92,000 clones, roughly nine tenths of them singletons. The source is an adult in good health. Sequenced material: peripheral blood, taken on day 0 of AZD1222 vaccination. The V and J genes are TRBV10-3 and TRBJ1-2; TRBD1 is a possible D gene (6 bases). The CDR3 loop is CAIRDNNYGYTF. In DNA form, the CDR3 reads TGTGCCATCCGGGACAATAACTATGGCTACACCTTC.